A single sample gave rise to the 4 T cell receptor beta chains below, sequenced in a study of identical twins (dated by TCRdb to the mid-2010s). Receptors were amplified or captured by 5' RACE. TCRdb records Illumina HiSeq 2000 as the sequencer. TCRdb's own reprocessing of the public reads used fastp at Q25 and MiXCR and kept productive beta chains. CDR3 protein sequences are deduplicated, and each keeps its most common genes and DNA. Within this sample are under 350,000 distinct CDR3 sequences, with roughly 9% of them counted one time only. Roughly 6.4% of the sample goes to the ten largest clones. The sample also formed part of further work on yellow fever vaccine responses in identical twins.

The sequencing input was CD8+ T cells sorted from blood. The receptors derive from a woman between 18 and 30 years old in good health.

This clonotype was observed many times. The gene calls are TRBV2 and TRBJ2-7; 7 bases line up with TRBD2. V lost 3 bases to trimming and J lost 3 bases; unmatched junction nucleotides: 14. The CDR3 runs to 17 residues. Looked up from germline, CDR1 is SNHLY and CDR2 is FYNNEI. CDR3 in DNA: TGTGCCAGCAGTGACTTAGAGCGGGATTCCTCGGGCTACGAGCAGTACTTC. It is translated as CASSDLERDSSGYEQYF.

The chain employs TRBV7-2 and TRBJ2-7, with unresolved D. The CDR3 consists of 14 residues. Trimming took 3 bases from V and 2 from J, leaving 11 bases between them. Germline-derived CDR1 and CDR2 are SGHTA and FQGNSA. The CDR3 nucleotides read TGTGCCAGCAGCTTCCCCGGAACCACCTACGAGCAGTACTTC. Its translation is CASSFPGTTYEQYF.

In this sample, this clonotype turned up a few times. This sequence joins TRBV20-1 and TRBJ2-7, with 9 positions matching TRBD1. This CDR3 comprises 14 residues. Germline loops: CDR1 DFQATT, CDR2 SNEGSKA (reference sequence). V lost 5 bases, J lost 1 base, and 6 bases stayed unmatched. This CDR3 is CSALRDRVSYEQYF. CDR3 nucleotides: TGCAGTGCTTTACGGGACAGGGTATCCTACGAGCAGTACTTC.

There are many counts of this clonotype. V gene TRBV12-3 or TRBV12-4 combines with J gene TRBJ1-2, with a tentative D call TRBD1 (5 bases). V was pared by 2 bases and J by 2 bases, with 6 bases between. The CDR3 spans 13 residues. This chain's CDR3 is CASSLSGNYGYTF. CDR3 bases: TGTGCCAGCAGTTTATCAGGGAACTATGGCTACACCTTC.